One and the same sample provided the 23 T cell receptor beta chains below, sequenced in a study of graft-versus-host responses after intestinal transplantation (dated by TCRdb to the early 2020s). The time point label for this specimen denotes: cells obtained before transplantation from donor or recipient. Antigens for these TCRs are unknown. Receptor amplification or capture employed the immunoSEQ multiplex PCR assay. In its TCRdb copy, this immuneACCESS table keeps in-frame sequences only and misses some clones. Where compared with another copy, unresolved V genes explain less than half of these, and the others have no known cause. Within this sample are approximately 130,000 clones, with around nine tenths of them counted one time only. The top ten constitute around 0.16% of the sample. Source: unstimulated CD4+ T cells sorted from spleen or lymph node cells, taken before intestinal transplant. Source of these receptors: a human donor who received an intestinal transplant.

This clone was found once. J is TRBJ1-2 and V is TRBV6-5; D perhaps matches TRBD1 (6 bases). The length of the CDR3 is 15 residues. Trimming took off 0 bases at V and 6 bases at J, with 14 bases between the two ends. Germline CDR1 reads MNHEY; CDR2 reads SVGAGI. CDR3 coding DNA: TGTGCCAGCAGTTACTCGAGAGGACAGACCGATGGCTACACCTTC. This sequence encodes CASSYSRGQTDGYTF.

This clone has more than one count but fewer than ten. This chain uses TRBV7-2 with TRBJ1-3, with unresolved D. V dropped 3 bases and J dropped 3 bases, with 3 bases sitting between them. The CDR3 totals 12 residues. Per the germline V gene, CDR1 is SGHTA and CDR2 is FQGNSA. The CDR3 protein is CASSLYGNTIYF. CDR3 DNA: TGTGCCAGCAGCTTGTATGGAAACACCATATATTTT.

This chain connects TRBV7-2 to TRBJ2-3; D ambiguous. This CDR3 spans 14 amino acids. Germline CDR1 reads SGHTA; CDR2 reads FQGNSA. The germline V and J ends were trimmed by 5 bases and 1 base, with 10 bases remaining between them. This CDR3 reads CASSRMTRTDTQYF. CDR3 DNA: TGTGCCAGCAGCCGGATGACCCGCACAGATACGCAGTATTTT.

The rearrangement uses TRBV7-9 and TRBJ1-2, with TRBD1 as a possible D gene (5 bases). CDR1 is SEHNR and CDR2 is FQNEAQ in the germline V gene (reference sequence). CDR3 size: 14 residues. Trimming removed 5 bases from V and 4 bases from J, with 14 bases in between. The CDR3 loop reads CASSTRRGSYGYTF. The DNA for the CDR3 is TGTGCCAGCAGCACCCGACGGGGGAGCTATGGCTACACCTTC.

This rearrangement joins TRBV18 to TRBJ1-5; possibly TRBD1 for D (5 bases). The CDR3 length is 15 residues. Germline V lookup: CDR1 KGHSH, CDR2 LQKENI. V lost 3 bases and J 4 bases, leaving 13 bases between the germline ends. The DNA for the CDR3 is TGTGCCAGCTCACCGACCGGGGAGGGGAATCAGCCCCAGCATTTT. Translating it yields CASSPTGEGNQPQHF.

In nucleotides, the CDR3 is TGTGCCAGCAGCCAGGGACAGATCTATGGCTACACCTTC. This sequence encodes CASSQGQIYGYTF. This sequence joins TRBV5-5 and TRBJ1-2, with 7 bases aligning to TRBD1. The V segment lost 4 bases and the J segment 4 bases; nucleotides outside the gene matches: 4. This CDR3 region has 13 residues. Looked up from germline, CDR1 is SGHKS and CDR2 is YYEKEE (reference sequence).

The rearrangement links TRBV5-1 to TRBJ1-2, with TRBD1 matching over 7 bases. In germline, CDR1 is SGHRS, CDR2 YFSETQ. J lost 3 bases, V lost 3 bases, and 2 bases had no gene match. The CDR3 is 13 residues long. CDR3 nucleotides: TGCGCCAGCAGCTCCGGGACAGACTATGGCTACACCTTC. Its protein product is CASSSGTDYGYTF.

This chain links TRBV29-1 with TRBJ1-3; 9 bases are a match to TRBD1. The end of the DNA is better explained by TRBJ2-2, so the J call may be wrong. The germline V gene encodes CDR1 SQVTM and CDR2 ANQGSEA. The CDR3 is made up of 17 amino acids. CDR3: CSVVFARGQGYTGELFF. The CDR3 bases are TGCAGCGTTGTGTTTGCGCGCGGACAGGGGTACACCGGGGAGCTGTTTTTT.

CDR3 amino acids: CASSPDRGHQPQHF. CDR3 bases: TGTGCCAGCAGCCCCGACAGGGGGCATCAGCCCCAGCATTTT. V and J are TRBV27 and TRBJ1-5; TRBD1 aligns across 10 bases. The V gene's germline CDR1 is MNHEY and CDR2 SMNVEV (reference sequence). The CDR3 contains 14 residues. Trimming cost V 6 bases and J 5 bases; bases outside gene matches: 4.

This sequence joins TRBV6-5 and TRBJ1-1, with 8 bases lining up with TRBD1. V dropped 4 bases and J dropped 7; count of bases not matched to a gene: 5. This CDR3 spans 13 amino acids. Germline values: CDR1 MNHEY, CDR2 SVGAGI. CDR3 coding DNA: TGTGCCAGCAGTTCTCAGGGGGCTTATGAAGCTTTCTTT. Protein product: CASSSQGAYEAFF.

Concerning this clone: One end of the junction varies from germline; a read error may be responsible. The chain carries TRBV7-9 and TRBJ2-7; perhaps TRBD1 as D (7 bases). Germline CDR1 SEHNR, CDR2 FQNEAQ (reference sequence). The CDR3 is made up of 13 amino acids. This CDR3 is CASSSTETRQGNF. The CDR3 DNA reads TGTGCCAGCAGCTCCACAGAGACTAGACAGGGCAATTTC.

This chain links TRBV5-1 with TRBJ2-7, with TRBD1 as a possible D gene (5 bases). Trimming cost V 4 bases and J 4 bases, with 12 bases left between them. CDR1 is SGHRS and CDR2 is YFSETQ in the germline V gene. The CDR3 spans 13 residues. This CDR3 reads CASSPRVAYEQYF. The CDR3 nucleotides read TGCGCCAGCAGCCCCAGGGTGGCGTACGAGCAGTACTTC.

The chain recombines TRBV5-1 with TRBJ2-3, with TRBD2 matching over 12 bases. The J segment lost 0 bases and the V segment lost 1 base, leaving 3 bases of the junction unmatched. Germline CDR1 is SGHRS and CDR2 is YFSETQ. The CDR3 is made up of 17 amino acids. For the CDR3, the DNA is TGCGCCAGCAGCTTGTCAGGGACTAGCGGGAGCACAGATACGCAGTATTTT. It specifies CASSLSGTSGSTDTQYF. The full variable domain, completed using reference TRBV5-1 and TRBJ2-3, is KAGVTQTPRYLIKTRGQQVTLSCSPISGHRSVSWYQQTPGQGLQFLFEYFSETQRNKGNFPGRFSGRQFSNSRSEMNVSTLELGDSALYLCASSLSGTSGSTDTQYFGPGTRLTVL.

The chain joins TRBV5-1 to TRBJ1-2; TRBD1 might be the D (5 bases). Germline V lookup: CDR1 SGHRS, CDR2 YFSETQ. The CDR3 loop spans 14 amino acids. V dropped 3 bases and J dropped 4 bases, with 13 bases sitting between them. The CDR3 DNA sequence: TGCGCCAGCAGCTCCGGGACGTCTCCCTATGGCTACACCTTC. Translated, it gives CASSSGTSPYGYTF.

This clone was recorded once. The chain uses TRBV25-1 and TRBJ2-7; D possibly corresponds to TRBD2 (6 bases). From germline, CDR1 is MGHDK and CDR2 SYGVNS. The CDR3 spans 12 residues. Trimming removed 4 bases at V and 3 bases at J, with 7 bases between. The CDR3: CASSGDFYEQYF. For the CDR3, the DNA is TGTGCCAGCAGTGGGGACTTCTACGAGCAGTACTTC.

The chain uses TRBV7-9 and TRBJ1-1, with 7 bases matching TRBD1. Germline CDR1 SEHNR, CDR2 FQNEAQ (reference sequence). The CDR3 loop spans 17 amino acids. Trimming at V came to 3 bases and at J to 0 bases, leaving 10 bases not matched to a gene. CDR3 sequence reads: CASSLVGRQGLNTEAFF. In DNA form, the CDR3 reads TGTGCCAGCAGCTTGGTAGGCCGACAGGGTTTGAACACTGAAGCTTTCTTT.

The genes are TRBV5-1 and TRBJ1-1, with TRBD1 matching 8 bases. Germline CDR1 reads SGHRS; CDR2 reads YFSETQ. The ends lost 1 base at V and 2 bases at J; junction bases unmatched: 10. This CDR3 has 17 residues. The CDR3, as DNA: TGCGCCAGCAGCTTGCAGGCAGGGGGCGATCGAAACACTGAAGCTTTCTTT. It is translated as CASSLQAGGDRNTEAFF.

This clone was counted only a few times. This chain uses TRBV6-5 with TRBJ1-1; 9 nucleotides agree with TRBD1. This CDR3 is built from 14 residues. The ends lost 7 bases at V and 12 bases at J; junction bases unmatched: 15. Germline V CDR1 and CDR2: MNHEY, SVGAGI. CDR3 amino acids: CASTLGATGGIPFF. Written as DNA, the CDR3 is TGTGCCAGCACCTTGGGGGCGACAGGGGGGATACCTTTCTTT.

Remarks on this clone: One end of the junction does not line up with germline, which may come from a read error. The genes are TRBV6-1 and TRBJ1-2; a weak D match, TRBD1 (6 bases). The CDR3 runs 13 residues. Per germline, CDR1 MNHNS and CDR2 SASEGT. CDR3 in DNA: TGTGCCGGCAGTGGGACAAGTTTCTATGGCTACACCTTC. Translated, it gives CAGSGTSFYGYTF.

The V call is TRBV7-9, the J call TRBJ1-1; TRBD1 might be the D (6 bases). The germline V gene has CDR1 SEHNR and CDR2 FQNEAQ (reference sequence). V was pared by 5 bases and J by 9 bases, with 16 bases between. The CDR3 covers 13 residues. This chain's CDR3 is CASSVGTRVKAFF. CDR3 DNA sequence: TGTGCCAGCAGCGTGGGGACAAGGGTGAAAGCTTTCTTT.

V gene TRBV18 combines with J gene TRBJ1-1; D possibly corresponds to TRBD1 (5 bases). The CDR3 is 15 residues long. V lost 0 bases and J 1 base, leaving 9 bases between the germline ends. Germline CDR1 and CDR2: KGHSH and LQKENI. Here the CDR3 reads CASSPPLDRNTEAFF. The CDR3 coding sequence is TGTGCCAGCTCACCACCACTTGACAGGAACACTGAAGCTTTCTTT.

The table lists this clone with a count of one. The chain has TRBV11-2 and TRBJ2-3; TRBD2 agrees at 11 bases. Germline assignment: CDR1 SGHAT and CDR2 FQNNGV. This CDR3 has 17 residues. Trimming at V came to 1 base and at J to 6 bases, leaving 9 bases not matched to a gene. The CDR3, as DNA: TGTGCCAGCAGCTTAGGGGTTAGCGGGGGGGCGAGGGATACGCAGTATTTT. Its translation is CASSLGVSGGARDTQYF. The whole variable domain, filled in from reference TRBV11-2 and TRBJ2-3, reads EAGVAQSPRYKIIEKRQSVAFWCNPISGHATLYWYQQILGQGPKLLIQFQNNGVVDDSQLPKDRFSAERLKGVDSTLKIQPAKLEDSAVYLCASSLGVSGGARDTQYFGPGTRLTVL.

The chain couples TRBV11-2 to TRBJ1-1; no reliable D call. Germline V gives CDR1 SGHAT, CDR2 FQNNGV. The V gene lost 5 bases and the J gene lost 1 base, with 11 bases spanning the gap. The CDR3 is made up of 14 amino acids. In DNA, the CDR3 is TGTGCCAGCAGCGGTCTCAGGTCGAACACTGAAGCTTTCTTT. Translation: CASSGLRSNTEAFF.